This T cell receptor beta chain was recovered during a study of identifying expanded T cells in peripheral blood. Study-wide results and caveats: Over approximately two and four weeks, about 17 and 20 clones changed, versus around 1.3 between replicates.

Collection occurred without any documented infections or immune events in donors. Worth noting for this clone: Its target is unknown.

Germline V lookup: CDR1 MNHEY, CDR2 SMNVEV (reference sequence). The CDR3 has 15 residues. Trimming took 4 bases from V and 8 from J, leaving 17 bases between them. Some clones are missing from TCRdb's copy, which holds only in-frame ones; the method was immunoSEQ multiplex PCR. The sample shows about 97,000 clones, 70% to 90% of them seen only once. Sequencing was done on a sample of blood. J is TRBJ1-4 and V is TRBV27, with a tentative D call TRBD1 (6 bases). This clonotype was obtained from a person aged 18 to 75 in good health. The CDR3, as DNA: TGTGCCAGCAGTTCCGCAGTCGGGGGGCTCGAAAAACTGTTTTTT. It is translated as CASSSAVGGLEKLFF.